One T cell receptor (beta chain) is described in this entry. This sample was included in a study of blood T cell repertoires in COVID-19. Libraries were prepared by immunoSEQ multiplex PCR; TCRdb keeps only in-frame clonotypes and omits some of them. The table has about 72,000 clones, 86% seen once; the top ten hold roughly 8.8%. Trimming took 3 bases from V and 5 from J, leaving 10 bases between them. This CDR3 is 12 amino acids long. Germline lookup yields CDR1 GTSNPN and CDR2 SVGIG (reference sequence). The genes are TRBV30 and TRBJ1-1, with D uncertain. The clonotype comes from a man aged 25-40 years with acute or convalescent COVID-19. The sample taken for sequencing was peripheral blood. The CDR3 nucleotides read TGTGCCTGGAGCGGGGTGGGTACTGAAGCTTTCTTT. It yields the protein CAWSGVGTEAFF.